The clone carrying this T cell receptor (beta chain) occurred many times. What it binds is unknown. The sample belongs to a study of T-cell reconstitution after alpha-beta-depleted transplantation in children. Regarding the study as a whole: Expanded graft clones, several hundred of them, were reportedly the source of alpha-beta T cells about two months after transplant.

The germline V gene encodes CDR1 SGHVS and CDR2 FQNEAQ. Trimming took off 2 bases at V and 0 bases at J, with 5 bases between the two ends. This CDR3 region has 14 residues. Preparation of the TCRbeta library used unique molecular identifiers. One entry per CDR3 protein results from TCRdb running MiXCR on the PCR reads. The table shows approximately 230,000 distinct CDR3 sequences, with about 25% occurring only once. The chain joins TRBV7-8 to TRBJ2-4; D unclear. The sequencing here drew on PBMCs, taken before TCRalphabeta/CD19-depleted stem cell transplant. This TCR was sampled from a girl aged 2 to 9 with Fanconi anemia, due to receive a stem cell transplant. CDR3 in DNA: TGTGCCAGCAGCTTACACCTAGCCAAAAACATTCAGTACTTC. Translating gives CASSLHLAKNIQYF.